The 2 T cell receptor beta chains below come from one sample, sequenced in a study of shared clonotypes between healthy human individuals. In the naive CD8 group, cells lacked CD45RO and were positively selected for CCR7, so terminally differentiated effector memory CD45RA+ cells were left out. Profiled with immunoSEQ multiplex PCR; TCRdb holds only in-frame clones, not every one. The table includes about 2 million clones, about 95% detected once. The sequenced sample was naive CD8+ T cells sorted from blood. Receptors were obtained from a man aged 18-30 years in good health.

The chain links TRBV6-1 to TRBJ2-1; maybe TRBD2 (5 bases). CDR1 and CDR2 from the germline V gene are MNHNS and SASEGT. V was clipped by 2 bases and J by 10 bases, with 9 bases between them. This CDR3 has 12 residues. The DNA of the CDR3 is TGTGCCAGCAGTGAATTTCCGGGGGAGCAGTTCTTC. This codes for CASSEFPGEQFF.

The chain links TRBV5-6 to TRBJ1-1; D is perhaps TRBD1 (5 bases). The CDR3 is made up of 15 amino acids. Germline CDR1 SGHDT, CDR2 YYEEEE. Trimming took off 3 bases at V and 1 base at J, with 13 bases between the two ends. The CDR3 coding sequence is TGTGCCAGCAGCTACGGCGGGGACGGGAACACTGAAGCTTTCTTT. This encodes CASSYGGDGNTEAFF.